The rows below give T cell receptor beta chains drawn from one sample of a study of blood T cell repertoires in COVID-19. The repertoire was sequenced with immunoSEQ multiplex PCR; TCRdb's copy has only in-frame clones and lacks some. The sample has approximately 310,000 clones, 87% seen once. The specimen sequenced was peripheral blood. The receptors shown here come from a man aged 45-60 years with active or convalescent COVID-19. The CDR3 runs from the conserved cysteine through the conserved F or W. D genes are given only for firm matches. The size entry is marked missing in some rows and otherwise reads once, few, many or a size class.

clone_size	d_call	j_call	v_call	cdr3_nt	cdr3_aa
NA	NA	TRBJ2-3	TRBV6-5	TGTGCCAGCGCCTTAAGGGCAGGGGAGGATACGCAGTATTTT	CASALRAGEDTQYF
NA	NA	TRBJ1-2	TRBV7-8	TGTGCCAGCACACTGAGCGGGGATGGTGGCTACACCTTC	CASTLSGDGGYTF
NA	NA	TRBJ1-5	TRBV23-1	TGCGCCAGCAGTCTAACAGCTGACAGATTCAATCAGCCCCAGCATTTT	CASSLTADRFNQPQHF
NA	NA	TRBJ1-1	TRBV16	TGTGCCAGCAGCCAATTGGTCAGAACGAACACTGAAGCTTTCTTT	CASSQLVRTNTEAFF
NA	NA	TRBJ1-3	TRBV7-9	TGTGCCAGCGGACATCGGACCGCTGGAAACACCATATATTTT	CASGHRTAGNTIYF
NA	TRBD1	TRBJ1-2	TRBV6-1	TGTGCCAGCAGTGAAGTTTTCTGGACAGGGGGCTCGGACACCTTC	CASSEVFWTGGSDTF
NA	NA	TRBJ1-1	TRBV6-6	TGTGCCAGCACCCCTCGGGGGTCGGTGAACACTGAAGCTTTCTTT	CASTPRGSVNTEAFF
few	TRBD2	TRBJ2-4	TRBV4-3	TGCGCCAGCAGCCGCCAAATGGGACTAGCGGTAAACATTCAGTACTTC	CASSRQMGLAVNIQYF
NA	NA	TRBJ2-5	TRBV7-2	TGTGCCAGCAGCTTAGCCGGGATGAGACCCCAGTACTTC	CASSLAGMRPQYF
NA	TRBD1	TRBJ2-7	TRBV2	TGTGCCAGCATTGGGGACAGGGGAACCTACGAGCAGTACTTC	CASIGDRGTYEQYF
few	NA	TRBJ2-3	TRBV12-2	TGTGCAAGTCGCTTAAGAGCGGGGGGGACAGATACGCAGTATTTT	CASRLRAGGTDTQYF
NA	NA	TRBJ1-2	TRBV15	TGTGCCACCAGGGGCCCCAACTATGGCTACACCTTC	CATRGPNYGYTF
NA	NA	TRBJ1-4	TRBV27	TGTGCCAGCAGTTTCGACAGAGCAACTAATGAAAAACTGTTTTTT	CASSFDRATNEKLFF
once	TRBD2	TRBJ2-3	TRBV24-1	TGTGCCACCAGTGACTCCGCTCCCTATAGCGGGAGGGCCTTAGATACGCAGTATTTT	CATSDSAPYSGRALDTQYF
few	NA	TRBJ1-1	TRBV21-1	TGTGCCAGCAGCAAAGCGAACGGGGACAGGGAGAACACTGAAGCTTTCTTT	CASSKANGDRENTEAFF
NA	TRBD2	TRBJ2-2	TRBV7-9	TGTGCCAGCAGCCCCGGCGCAGCGGGGGCCACCGGGGAGCTGTTTTTT	CASSPGAAGATGELFF
NA	NA	TRBJ2-7	TRBV2	TGTGCCAGCAGTGAACAGAACTACGAGCAGTACTTC	CASSEQNYEQYF
NA	NA	TRBJ1-2	TRBV4-3	TGCGCCAGCAGCCGCAAACTCGACGGGGTTGGCTACACCTTC	CASSRKLDGVGYTF
NA	TRBD1	TRBJ2-6	TRBV3-1/TRBV3-2	TGTGCCAGCAGCCGGACAGGACTGATCTCTGGGGCCAACGTCCTGACTTTC	CASSRTGLISGANVLTF
NA	NA	TRBJ2-2	TRBV29-1	TGCAGCGTTGTTGGGCCGGAGAACACCGGGGAGCTGTTTTTT	CSVVGPENTGELFF
NA	TRBD2	TRBJ2-5	TRBV2	TGTGCCAGCAGTGTCGGGGGGACTAGCGGGGTAGAGACCCAGTACTTC	CASSVGGTSGVETQYF
once	NA	TRBJ1-1	TRBV15	TGTGCCACCGGTGAACGGACTGAAGCTTTCTTT	CATGERTEAFF
NA	TRBD1	TRBJ2-5	TRBV30	TGTGCCTGGAGTACAGGGGCCGAGACCCAGTACTTC	CAWSTGAETQYF
NA	NA	TRBJ1-1	TRBV19	TGTGCCAGTACCCGACAGAACACTGAAGCTTTCTTT	CASTRQNTEAFF
NA	NA	TRBJ1-2	TRBV18	TGTGCCAGCTCACCACAGGCGGATGGCTACACCTTC	CASSPQADGYTF
NA	TRBD2	TRBJ2-1	TRBV5-6	TGTGCCAGCAGCTTCCCGTGGACTAGCGGGAGGAGAATCGGTAATGAGCAGTTCTTC	CASSFPWTSGRRIGNEQFF
NA	NA	TRBJ1-6	TRBV28	TGTGCCAGCAGCCCGGACAGCTCCGATAGTTCACCCCTCCACTTT	CASSPDSSDSSPLHF
NA	NA	TRBJ2-3	TRBV6-5	TGTGCCAGCAGGACGGACACGTACACAGATACGCAGTATTTT	CASRTDTYTDTQYF
NA	NA	TRBJ1-5	TRBV21-1	TGTGCCAGCACCGGACAGGGGGCGAAGGGCAATCAGCCCCAGCATTTT	CASTGQGAKGNQPQHF